This T cell receptor (beta chain) was captured by sequencing in a study of blood T cells in healthy people across ages. Points from the study as a whole: Naive T cell percentage and TCR beta diversity correlated strongly.

Total RNA, at least 5 micrograms per sample, was extracted from PBMCs. Together with a sample-barcoded 5' primer, a J-beta primer mix was included in a second PCR lasting roughly 7 to 11 cycles. Template switching added a 12-random-nucleotide identifier to every cDNA molecule. TCRdb passed the 5' RACE reads through MiXCR, listing each CDR3 protein once. The sample lists some 860,000 distinct CDR3 sequences, roughly 50% occurring once. CDR3 length equals 17 residues. With V trimmed by 3 bases and J by 1 base, 12 bases remained unmatched. The V gene's germline CDR1 is DFQATT and CDR2 SNEGSKA (reference sequence). With regard to this clonotype: What it binds is unknown.

Sequenced input: blood. The TCR sequence derives from a man aged 35-49 years in good health. The chain employs TRBV20-1 and TRBJ2-5, with 9 bases aligning to TRBD1. DNA of the CDR3: TGCAGTGCTAGTCTCTTTTTCGGACAGGGGCTCCAAGAGACCCAGTACTTC. As protein: CSASLFFGQGLQETQYF.